This T cell receptor (beta chain) stems from a study of shared clonotypes between healthy human individuals. Notes on the study in general: Estimated richness values were generally larger in naive subsets than in memory subsets. Shared across four donors were around 5% of the naive CD4 clonotypes.

Germline V CDR1 and CDR2: LNHDA, SQIVND (reference sequence). The CDR3 spans 15 residues. From CD4+ cells came CD45RA+ naive and CD45RA-negative memory subsets. Each sorted subset replicate got 200 ng genomic DNA, 30,000 or so genomes. The protocol was immunoSEQ multiplex PCR, while the TCRdb copy is restricted to in-frame clones and leaves out a portion. The sample includes around 510,000 clones, roughly 95% of them seen just once. On this clone: The antigen remains unidentified. An end of the junction does not agree with germline; a read error may underlie this.

V usage is TRBV19 and J usage is TRBJ1-2, with D uncertain. Material for sequencing was naive CD4+ T cells sorted from blood. The subset denotes: CD45RA+ positively selected. The origin of this receptor is a woman under 40 in good health. The CDR3 sequence: CASSVEGIPNYGYTF. DNA for the CDR3: TGTGCCAGTAGTGTAGAAGGGATTCCGAACTATGGCTACACCTTC.